This paragraph reports one TCR beta chain. Its antigen is not known. The data derive from a study of cytomegalovirus exposure and HLA in healthy donors. The CDR3 extends over 17 amino acids. V trimming: 0 bases; J trimming: 7 bases; junction bases outside the gene matches: 13. The germline CDR1 and CDR2 sequences are SGHRS and YFSETQ. PCR primers comprised 60 Vbeta and 13 Jbeta primers. TCRdb keeps only in-frame clones here, not all; method: immunoSEQ multiplex PCR. The sample has about 200,000 clones, 83% seen once; the top ten hold over 1.5%. Study-wide points: Reportedly, fewer N-insertions than the approximately 610-donor mean appeared in an Asian-associated ancestry cluster in a later analysis.

Sequencing input: PBMCs. The rearrangement joins TRBV5-1 to TRBJ2-7; 10 nucleotides agree with TRBD2. The clonotype comes from a man between 40 and 49 years old in good health and CMV-seropositive. Here the CDR3 reads CASSLAGLAGALREQYF. The CDR3 nucleotides read TGCGCCAGCAGCTTGGCCGGCCTAGCGGGGGCCCTTCGGGAGCAGTACTTC. The variable domain in full, completed from reference TRBV5-1 and TRBJ2-7, reads KAGVTQTPRYLIKTRGQQVTLSCSPISGHRSVSWYQQTPGQGLQFLFEYFSETQRNKGNFPGRFSGRQFSNSRSEMNVSTLELGDSALYLCASSLAGLAGALREQYFGPGTRLTVT.